Detailed here is one T cell receptor beta chain. The antigen is unknown. This record comes from a study of long-term antiretroviral therapy in people with HIV. Regarding the study as a whole: Although diversity increased after ART, it remained lower than in transplant donor controls. All blood samples came from the years 2004 to 2017, possibly under older ART regimens. Information pertaining to ART adherence, viral resistance or therapeutic modifications was not obtained. At every time point, clones expanded before ART dominated the repertoire.

Investigators performed immunoSEQ version v3.0 at survey level. Sequenced by immunoSEQ multiplex PCR; TCRdb stores in-frame clones only, minus some. The profile shows 20,000 to 25,000 clones, approximately 79% of them singletons. Trimming took 4 bases from V and 1 from J; bases not matched to a gene: 5. CDR3 length equals 15 residues. Germline assignment: CDR1 GTSNPN and CDR2 SVGIG (reference sequence). The sequence derives from a woman in her thirties or forties with HIV. Sample: unsorted PBMCs, taken about 1.8 years before starting antiretroviral therapy. V gene TRBV30 combines with J gene TRBJ2-2; the match to TRBD2 covers 8 bases. The CDR3, as DNA: TGTGCCTGGACCTTCAGCGGGAGGAACACCGGGGAGCTGTTTTTT. Its translation: CAWTFSGRNTGELFF. Full variable domain (remainder filled in from reference TRBV30 and TRBJ2-2): SQTIHQWPATLVQPVGSPLSLECTVEGTSNPNLYWYRQAAGRGLQLLFYSVGIGQISSEVPQNLSASRPQDRQFILSSKKLLLSDSGFYLCAWTFSGRNTGELFFGEGSRLTVL.